These 30 T cell receptor beta chains were all obtained from the same sample, sequenced in a study of T cells in Graves' hyperthyroidism and ophthalmopathy. RNA transcripts yielded amplified TCR beta CDR3 regions. A set of HTBI primers served as the primers for a first-round RT-PCR of the TCR CDR3. TCRdb ran MiXCR on the multiplex PCR reads and lists one entry per CDR3 protein. The data show 400,000 to 500,000 distinct CDR3 sequences, roughly an eighth seen once. Sequencing was performed on blood. The receptors here all came from a woman aged 18-29 years with Graves' hyperthyroidism.

At least ten counts were recorded for this clonotype. V is TRBV6-1 and J is TRBJ2-4, with D possibly being TRBD1 (5 bases). This CDR3 is built from 13 residues. V was trimmed by 4 bases and J by 9 bases, leaving 13 bases between them. Germline CDR1 MNHNS, CDR2 SASEGT. CDR3 loop: CASSGPGSGIQYF. CDR3 bases: TGTGCCAGCAGTGGACCAGGGTCGGGCATTCAGTACTTC.

The sample holds many counts of this clonotype. The chain links TRBV27 to TRBJ2-1; D may be TRBD2 (5 bases). Germline V gene data show CDR1 as MNHEY and CDR2 as SMNVEV (reference sequence). The CDR3 sequence is 16 residues long. Trimming pared 5 bases from V and 5 bases from J, leaving 19 bases between. This CDR3 is CASSLTLDSIHNEQFF. The CDR3 DNA follows: TGTGCCAGCAGTCTAACCCTGGACTCAATACACAATGAGCAGTTCTTC.

About this clonotype itself: Just one base apart from a much larger clone, this may be a read error. The CDR3 loop is CASSLRARQGDEKLFF. The DNA for the CDR3 is TGTGCCAGCAGCTTGAGGGCCCGACAGGGGGATGAAAAACTGTTTTTT. The V gene is TRBV5-4, the J gene TRBJ1-4, with 9 bases aligning to TRBD1. In germline, CDR1 is SGHNT, CDR2 YYREEE (reference sequence). This CDR3 is 16 amino acids long. Unmatched junction bases numbered 7, after V lost 1 base and J lost 6 bases.

The sample holds many counts of this clonotype. The chain couples TRBV5-1 to TRBJ2-3; D is perhaps TRBD1 (6 bases). The CDR3 length is 14 residues. The germline V gene encodes CDR1 SGHRS and CDR2 YFSETQ. V lost 2 bases and J 2 bases, leaving 9 bases between the germline ends. As DNA, the CDR3 is TGCGCCAGCAGCTTTTGGACAGACACAGATACGCAGTATTTT. This gives the protein CASSFWTDTDTQYF.

The J gene is TRBJ1-4, the V gene TRBV7-6; TRBD1 is a possible D gene (5 bases). Germline assignment: CDR1 SGHVS and CDR2 FNYEAQ. The CDR3 totals 15 residues. V was pared by 2 bases and J by 4 bases, with 11 bases between. The CDR3 DNA follows: TGTGCCAGCAGCTTATCCGGGGCAGATAATGAAAAACTGTTTTTT. Encoded protein: CASSLSGADNEKLFF. Drawing the rest from reference TRBV7-6 and TRBJ1-4, the complete variable domain is GAGVSQSPRYKVTKRGQDVALRCDPISGHVSLYWYRQALGQGPEFLTYFNYEAQQDKSGLPNDRFSAERPEGSISTLTIQRTEQRDSAMYRCASSLSGADNEKLFFGSGTQLSVL.

The V gene is TRBV19, the J gene TRBJ2-2; a possible D gene is TRBD1 (5 bases). V was cut by 5 bases and J by 1 base, with 11 bases left in between. This CDR3 has 15 amino acids. Germline V gene sequence: CDR1 LNHDA, CDR2 SQIVND (reference sequence). Here the CDR3 reads CASSLGRRNTGELFF. The CDR3 nucleotides read TGTGCCAGTAGTCTGGGGCGCCGGAACACCGGGGAGCTGTTTTTT.

This clonotype was observed at least ten times. The V and J genes are TRBV30 and TRBJ2-2, with 7 bases identical to TRBD2. The germline gives CDR1 GTSNPN, CDR2 SVGIG (reference sequence). The ends lost 1 base at V and 7 bases at J; junction bases unmatched: 3. CDR3 length: 13 residues. CDR3 nucleotide sequence: TGTGCCTGGAGTGGTTTAGCGGGCGGGGAGCTGTTTTTT. Translated, it gives CAWSGLAGGELFF.

This clonotype has a handful of counts. This chain's CDR3 is CSAPGQGNMNTEAFF. The CDR3 DNA reads TGCAGTGCTCCCGGACAGGGAAACATGAACACTGAAGCTTTCTTT. The V and J genes are TRBV20-1 and TRBJ1-1, with 8 positions matching TRBD1. Germline-derived CDR1 and CDR2 are DFQATT and SNEGSKA (reference sequence). The CDR3 runs 15 residues. With V trimmed by 5 bases and J by 0 bases, 8 bases remained unmatched.

This clonotype was picked up many times. The rearrangement links TRBV5-1 to TRBJ2-1, with D possibly matching TRBD1 (6 bases). The length of the CDR3 is 12 residues. Per germline, CDR1 SGHRS and CDR2 YFSETQ. V lost 4 bases, J lost 10 bases, and 12 bases lay in between. DNA for the CDR3: TGCGCCAGCAGCCAGAAAGGGACAGAGCAGTTCTTC. Its protein is CASSQKGTEQFF.

This clonotype was seen only a few times. The chain has TRBV20-1 and TRBJ2-1, with 8 bases that match TRBD2. The germline gives CDR1 DFQATT, CDR2 SNEGSKA (reference sequence). V shed 5 bases and J 9 bases; nucleotides not matched to a gene: 6. This CDR3 comprises 12 residues. In nucleotides, the CDR3 is TGCAGTGCTTTCGGACTAGCAGCTGAGCAGTTCTTC. As protein: CSAFGLAAEQFF.

The sample holds a few counts of this clonotype. This chain links TRBV7-9 with TRBJ2-5; D may be TRBD1 (5 bases). The germline V and J ends were trimmed by 8 bases and 0 bases, with 10 bases remaining between them. The CDR3 is 13 residues long. CDR1 is SEHNR, CDR2 FQNEAQ, per germline (reference sequence). The CDR3 DNA reads as TGTGCCAGCCTAGGGGCAAACCAAGAGACCCAGTACTTC. Amino acids: CASLGANQETQYF.

This clonotype was seen repeatedly, ten times or more. CDR3 in amino acids: CASSRDRASEAFF. The DNA of the CDR3 is TGTGCCAGCTCACGAGACAGGGCGTCTGAAGCTTTCTTT. This rearrangement joins TRBV18 to TRBJ1-1; 7 bases match TRBD1. Germline CDR1 and CDR2: KGHSH and LQKENI. Trimming at V came to 4 bases and at J to 6 bases, leaving 5 bases not matched to a gene. The CDR3 has 13 residues.

V gene TRBV20-1 combines with J gene TRBJ2-1, with a possible D match to TRBD1 (7 bases). Germline values: CDR1 DFQATT, CDR2 SNEGSKA (reference sequence). This CDR3 has 13 residues. V gave up 0 bases and J gave up 8 bases, with 11 bases separating them. The CDR3 reads CSAREGGTDEQFF. The DNA of the CDR3 is TGCAGTGCTAGAGAGGGCGGGACAGATGAGCAGTTCTTC.

The table lists this clonotype with many counts. V and J are TRBV27 and TRBJ1-1; the match to TRBD1 covers 9 bases. The ends lost 6 bases at V and 4 bases at J; junction bases unmatched: 9. The CDR3 extends over 15 amino acids. CDR1 MNHEY and CDR2 SMNVEV come from the germline V gene (reference sequence). The CDR3 loop is CASSDDWTGVTEAFF. The CDR3 DNA reads TGTGCCAGCAGCGATGACTGGACAGGGGTCACTGAAGCTTTCTTT.

This clonotype came up many times. The chain's CDR3 is CASSLAGYTEAFF. CDR3 sequence (DNA): TGTGCCAGCAGCTTAGCCGGATACACTGAAGCTTTCTTT. The rearrangement joins TRBV11-3 to TRBJ1-1; unclear D gene. This CDR3 contains 13 residues. The germline V gene has CDR1 SGHNT and CDR2 YENEEA. V was shortened by 1 base and J by 3 bases, with 6 bases between the two germline ends.

This clonotype showed up many times. The chain carries TRBV20-1 and TRBJ2-5; TRBD2 matches at 11 bases. After removal of 1 base from V and 4 bases from J, the junction contained 8 bases not matched to a gene. Germline V gene data show CDR1 as DFQATT and CDR2 as SNEGSKA (reference sequence). CDR3 length equals 16 residues. This CDR3 reads CSARGIAGGRGETQYF. The DNA for the CDR3 is TGCAGTGCTAGAGGGATAGCGGGAGGGAGAGGAGAGACCCAGTACTTC.

This clonotype was detected many times. The CDR3 here is CASSSGTGDSPLHF. The CDR3 bases are TGTGCCAGCAGCTCCGGGACAGGGGATTCACCCCTCCACTTT. This rearrangement joins TRBV9 to TRBJ1-6; 10 nucleotides agree with TRBD1. The junction had 3 bases not matched to a gene; V was cut back by 4 bases and J by 8 bases. Germline V gene data show CDR1 as SGDLS and CDR2 as YYNGEE. The CDR3 runs to 14 residues. Supplemented by reference TRBV9 and TRBJ1-6, the full variable domain reads DSGVTQTPKHLITATGQRVTLRCSPRSGDLSVYWYQQSLDQGLQFLIQYYNGEERAKGNILERFSAQQFPDLHSELNLSSLELGDSALYFCASSSGTGDSPLHFGNGTRLTVT.

Here the CDR3 DNA reads TGTGCCAGCAGCGTAGGGGGGGGAATGGGCACAGATACGCAGTATTTT. This gives the protein CASSVGGGMGTDTQYF. The chain carries TRBV9 and TRBJ2-3; the match to TRBD2 covers 7 bases. Germline-derived CDR1 and CDR2 are SGDLS and YYNGEE. Unmatched junction bases numbered 5, after V lost 0 bases and J lost 1 base. The CDR3 is made up of 16 amino acids.

This clonotype was seen ten or more times. The rearrangement uses TRBV20-1 and TRBJ1-2; 8 bases are shared with TRBD1. CDR3 length equals 13 residues. V trimming: 3 bases; J trimming: 4 bases; junction bases outside the gene matches: 4. CDR1 and CDR2 from the germline V gene are DFQATT and SNEGSKA (reference sequence). CDR3 sequence: CSASAGQVYGYTF. The CDR3 DNA reads as TGCAGTGCTAGTGCGGGACAGGTCTATGGCTACACCTTC.

At least ten counts were recorded for this clonotype. J is TRBJ1-1 and V is TRBV5-1, with D unclear. This CDR3 has 15 residues. Germline V CDR1 and CDR2: SGHRS, YFSETQ. Trimming shortened V by 2 bases and J by 4 bases, and 15 bases separated the two germline ends. CDR3 bases: TGCGCCAGCAGCTTAGAAGGGAGTAGATCCACTGAAGCTTTCTTT. Translated: CASSLEGSRSTEAFF.

At least ten counts were recorded for this clonotype. J is TRBJ2-2 and V is TRBV2; 14 positions agree with TRBD2. In germline, CDR1 is SNHLY, CDR2 FYNNEI. This CDR3 contains 16 residues. V lost 7 bases, J lost 2 bases, and 3 bases stayed unmatched. The CDR3: CASMGLAGANTGELFF. The CDR3 coding sequence is TGTGCCAGCATGGGACTAGCGGGAGCTAACACCGGGGAGCTGTTTTTT. The variable domain in full, with the rest retrieved from reference TRBV2 and TRBJ2-2, is EPEVTQTPSHQVTQMGQEVILRCVPISNHLYFYWYRQILGQKVEFLVSFYNNEISEKSEIFDDQFSVERPDGSNFTLKIRSTKLEDSAMYFCASMGLAGANTGELFFGEGSRLTVL.

The V gene is TRBV11-3, the J gene TRBJ2-3, with D possibly called TRBD1 or TRBD2 (5 bases each). Germline loops: CDR1 SGHNT, CDR2 YENEEA. This CDR3 is 15 amino acids long. The ends were cut back, 9 bases at V and 0 bases at J, with 16 bases in the middle. CDR3 sequence (DNA): TGTGCCAGTAAATGGGGGTATACGAGCACAGATACGCAGTATTTT. Translated: CASKWGYTSTDTQYF.

The chain has TRBV11-2 and TRBJ2-3; 10 nucleotides agree with TRBD2. V lost 5 bases and J lost 15; bases outside the gene matches: 14. The germline V gene encodes CDR1 SGHAT and CDR2 FQNNGV. The CDR3 has 14 residues. The CDR3 reads CASSRSFSGTSDYF. The CDR3 nucleotides read TGTGCCAGCAGCCGGTCCTTCTCCGGGACTAGCGATTATTTT.

This clonotype was counted ten times or more. The chain recombines TRBV6-1 with TRBJ1-2; D uncertain. Germline values: CDR1 MNHNS, CDR2 SASEGT. V was clipped by 6 bases and J by 4 bases, with 27 bases between them. The CDR3 is 18 residues long. The CDR3 region has the DNA TGTGCCAGCAGCGGGTCTCGGGTCCCGGACGGAGGTCTCTATGGCTACACCTTC. This translates into CASSGSRVPDGGLYGYTF.

V usage is TRBV12-3 or TRBV12-4 and J usage is TRBJ2-6; a possible D gene is TRBD2 (5 bases). V gave up 8 bases and J gave up 1 base, with 12 bases separating them. The CDR3 is 15 amino acids. CDR3 sequence reads: CASGLRGSGANVLTF. CDR3 DNA: TGTGCCAGCGGTCTGAGAGGGTCTGGGGCCAACGTCCTGACTTTC.

This clonotype was found a few times. V and J are TRBV9 and TRBJ2-2; perhaps D is TRBD1 or TRBD2 (5 bases each). V dropped 3 bases and J dropped 6 bases, with 24 bases sitting between them. The germline CDR1 and CDR2 sequences are SGDLS and YYNGEE. This CDR3 has 18 residues. Written as DNA, the CDR3 is TGTGCCAGCAGCGGGTCGGAGCGGAGCGTGGGGGATTCCGGGGAGCTGTTTTTT. Its protein is CASSGSERSVGDSGELFF.

The table lists this clonotype with a few counts. This rearrangement joins TRBV6-1 to TRBJ2-7, with D uncertain. V was shortened by 1 base and J by 7 bases, with 8 bases between the two germline ends. CDR1 is MNHNS and CDR2 is SASEGT in the germline V gene. The CDR3 is 12 residues long. CDR3 coding DNA: TGTGCCAGCAGTGAAGTGATAAGAGAGCAGTACTTC. Translating gives CASSEVIREQYF.

This clonotype has only a few counts. The chain links TRBV11-3 to TRBJ2-2; 10 bases are a match to TRBD2. Unmatched junction bases numbered 8, after V lost 5 bases and J lost 2 bases. CDR3 length equals 17 residues. The germline CDR1 and CDR2 sequences are SGHNT and YENEEA. CDR3 residues: CASSPTSGRANTGELFF. CDR3 in DNA: TGTGCCAGCAGCCCCACAAGCGGGAGGGCAAACACCGGGGAGCTGTTTTTT.

The chain combines TRBV27 with TRBJ1-5; 7 bases fit TRBD1. This CDR3 is built from 15 residues. CDR1 MNHEY and CDR2 SMNVEV come from the germline V gene (reference sequence). V lost 6 bases to trimming and J lost 3 bases; unmatched junction nucleotides: 8. The CDR3 DNA sequence: TGTGCCAGCAGGCCGCTGGGACAGCACAATCAGCCCCAGCATTTT. As protein: CASRPLGQHNQPQHF.

This clonotype was observed a handful of times. The V call is TRBV5-1, the J call TRBJ1-4; D remains ambiguous. CDR1 SGHRS and CDR2 YFSETQ come from the germline V gene. The length of the CDR3 is 18 residues. V was cut by 4 bases and J by 0 bases, with 19 bases left in between. This chain's CDR3 is CASSRELWGSSTNEKLFF. For the CDR3, the DNA is TGCGCCAGCAGCCGGGAACTGTGGGGAAGCTCAACTAATGAAAAACTGTTTTTT.